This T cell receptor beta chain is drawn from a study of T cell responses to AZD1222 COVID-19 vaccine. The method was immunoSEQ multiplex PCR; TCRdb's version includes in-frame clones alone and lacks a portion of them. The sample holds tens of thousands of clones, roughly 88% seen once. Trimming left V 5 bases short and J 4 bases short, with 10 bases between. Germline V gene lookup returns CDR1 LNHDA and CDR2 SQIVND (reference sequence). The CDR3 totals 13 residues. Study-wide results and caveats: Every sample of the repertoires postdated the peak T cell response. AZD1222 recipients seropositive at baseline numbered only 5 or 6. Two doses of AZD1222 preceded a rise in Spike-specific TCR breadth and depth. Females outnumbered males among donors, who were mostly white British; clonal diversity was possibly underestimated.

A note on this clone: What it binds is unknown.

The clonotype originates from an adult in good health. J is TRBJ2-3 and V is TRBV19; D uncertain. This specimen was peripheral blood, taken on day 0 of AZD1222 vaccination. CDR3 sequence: CASSSWAADTQYF. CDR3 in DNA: TGTGCCAGTAGTTCGTGGGCAGCAGATACGCAGTATTTT.